The clone carrying this TCR beta chain was observed at least ten times. No antigen is known for it. In making diagnoses, clinical symptoms, serum thyroxine and TRAb, thyroid ultrasound and orbital computed tomography were all used. This entry belongs to a study of T cells in Graves' hyperthyroidism and ophthalmopathy. RNA transcripts were the template for amplifying TCR beta CDR3 regions. The TCR CDR3 first-round RT-PCR relied on the HTBI primer set. TCRdb itself ran the multiplex PCR reads through MiXCR, one entry per CDR3 protein. The data contain about 610,000 distinct CDR3 sequences, roughly 14% of them singletons. The CDR3 is made up of 13 amino acids. CDR1 and CDR2 from the germline V gene are MNHNS and SASEGT. The ends were cut back, 6 bases at V and 3 bases at J, with 12 bases in the middle. Study-wide results and limits: Stable hyperthyroidism was separated from ophthalmopathy by a model based on 13 V-J features.

This receptor was identified in a woman in her forties with Graves' ophthalmopathy. The specimen was blood. The gene calls are TRBV6-1 and TRBJ2-7; unclear D gene. CDR3 sequence: CASRGMTHYEQYF. In DNA form, the CDR3 reads TGTGCCAGCAGGGGGATGACTCACTACGAGCAGTACTTC.